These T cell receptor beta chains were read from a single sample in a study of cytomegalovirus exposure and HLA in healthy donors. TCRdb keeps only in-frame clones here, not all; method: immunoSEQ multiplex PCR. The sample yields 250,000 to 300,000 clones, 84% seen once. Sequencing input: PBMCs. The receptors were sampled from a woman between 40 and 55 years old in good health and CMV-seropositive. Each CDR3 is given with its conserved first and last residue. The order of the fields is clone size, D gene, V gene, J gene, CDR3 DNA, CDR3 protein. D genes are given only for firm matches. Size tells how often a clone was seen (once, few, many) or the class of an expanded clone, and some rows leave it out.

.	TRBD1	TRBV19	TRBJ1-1	TGTGCCAGTAGTATAGGTCGGGACAGCCACACTGAAGCTTTCTTT	CASSIGRDSHTEAFF
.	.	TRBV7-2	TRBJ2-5	TGTGCCAGCAGCTTAGGGGGCGGCGGGATGGTAGAGACCCAGTACTTC	CASSLGGGGMVETQYF
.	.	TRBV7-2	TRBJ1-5	TGTGCCAGCAGCTTAGATGGCAGGGAAGGTCAGCCCCAGCATTTT	CASSLDGREGQPQHF
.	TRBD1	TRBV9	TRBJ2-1	TGTGCCAGCAGCAAACGGACAGGGTTCTACAATGAGCAGTTCTTC	CASSKRTGFYNEQFF
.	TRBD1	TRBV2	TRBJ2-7	TGTGCCAGCAGGAGGGCGACAGGGCCGACCTTGGAGCAGTACTTC	CASRRATGPTLEQYF
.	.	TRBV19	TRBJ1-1	TGTGCCAGTAGATATCCCCGGGATGAAGCTTTCTTT	CASRYPRDEAFF
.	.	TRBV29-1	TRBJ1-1	TGCAGCGTTCGTGTCCTAGGAATGAACACTGAAGCTTTCTTT	CSVRVLGMNTEAFF
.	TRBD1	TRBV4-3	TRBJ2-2	TGCGCCAGCAGCCCCATCCGACAGGGGGCCGCCGGGGAGCTGTTTTTT	CASSPIRQGAAGELFF
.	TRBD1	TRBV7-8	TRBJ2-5	TGTGCCAGCACCGCCGGGACAGTAGAAGAGACCCAGTACTTC	CASTAGTVEETQYF
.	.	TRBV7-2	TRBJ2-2	TGTGCCAGCAGCTTAGGTAGTCAGGGCTTGGCCGGGGAGCTGTTTTTT	CASSLGSQGLAGELFF
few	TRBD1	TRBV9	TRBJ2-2	TGTGCCAGCAGCGTAGCAGGGGGCGAGTCAGGGGAGCTGTTTTTT	CASSVAGGESGELFF
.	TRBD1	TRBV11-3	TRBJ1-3	TGTGCCAGCAGCCCGGGGACAGGCCCTGGAAACACCATATATTTT	CASSPGTGPGNTIYF
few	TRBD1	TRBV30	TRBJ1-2	TGTGCCTGGCGGAAAAGGACAGGGAGAGTGGTTGGCTACACCTTC	CAWRKRTGRVVGYTF
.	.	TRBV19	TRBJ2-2	TGTGCCAGTAGTAGCCCTCCCCTCCGGGAGACCGGGGAGCTGTTTTTT	CASSSPPLRETGELFF
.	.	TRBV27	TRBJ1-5	TGTGCCAGCAGTTTCTTCTATTCCCAGGGTTCTCAGCCCCAGCATTTT	CASSFFYSQGSQPQHF
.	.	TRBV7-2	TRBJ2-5	TGTGCCAGCAGCTTGGCAGGGCCTCCGGGAGAGTACTTC	CASSLAGPPGEYF
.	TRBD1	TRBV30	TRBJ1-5	TGTGCCTGGAGTGCCATGACAGGGAGCAATCAGCCCCAGCATTTT	CAWSAMTGSNQPQHF
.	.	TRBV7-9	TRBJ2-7	TGTTCCAGCAGCAGGGGTTTTTACGAGCAGTACTTC	CSSSRGFYEQYF
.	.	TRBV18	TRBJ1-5	TGTGCCAGCTCACCGATACAGGGTACAAGTCAGCCCCAGCATTTT	CASSPIQGTSQPQHF
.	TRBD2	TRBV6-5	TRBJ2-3	TGTGCCAGCAGTTACTTAGCGGGAGGAACAGATACGCAGTATTTT	CASSYLAGGTDTQYF
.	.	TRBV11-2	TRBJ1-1	TGTGCCAGCAGCCTGGCAGGGAACATGAACACTGAAGCTTTCTTT	CASSLAGNMNTEAFF
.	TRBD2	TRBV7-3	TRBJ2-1	TGTGCCAGCAGCTTATTCGCGGGAGCTGACAATGAGCAGTTCTTC	CASSLFAGADNEQFF
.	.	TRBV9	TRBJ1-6	TGTGCCAGCAGCGTCCGCGGAGAGAATTCACCCCTCCACTTT	CASSVRGENSPLHF
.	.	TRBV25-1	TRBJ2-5	TGTGCCAGCAGTGAATTGGGCTCCCAAGAGACCCAGTACTTC	CASSELGSQETQYF
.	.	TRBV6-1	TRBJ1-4	TGTGCCAGCAGTGAACGGCAGGGGACGGGTAATGAAAAACTGTTTTTT	CASSERQGTGNEKLFF
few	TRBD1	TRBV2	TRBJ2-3	TGTGCCAGCAGTCCGGACAGGGGAAGCACAGATACGCAGTATTTT	CASSPDRGSTDTQYF
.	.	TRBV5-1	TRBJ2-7	TGCGCCAGCAGCCCCGTGGGGGCCGCCTACGAGCAGTACTTC	CASSPVGAAYEQYF
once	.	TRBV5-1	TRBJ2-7	TGCGCCAGCAGCTTGGTAGACGCAACCTGGGGCTCCGAGCAGTACTTC	CASSLVDATWGSEQYF
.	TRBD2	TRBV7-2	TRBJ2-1	TGTGCCAGCAGCTCCGGGACTAGCGGGAGGGCAGAGCAGTTCTTC	CASSSGTSGRAEQFF
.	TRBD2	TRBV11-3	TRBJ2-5	TGTGCCAGCAGCCTAGCGGGAGGGCGGGAGACCCAGTACTTC	CASSLAGGRETQYF
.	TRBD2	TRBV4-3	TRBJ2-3	TGCGCCAGCAGCCAAGATGTAGCGGGAGGAAACACAGATACGCAGTATTTT	CASSQDVAGGNTDTQYF
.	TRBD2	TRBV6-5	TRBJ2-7	TGTGCCAGCAGTAGGACTAGCGGGAGGTACGAGCAGTACTTC	CASSRTSGRYEQYF
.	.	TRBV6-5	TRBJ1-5	TGTGCCAGCAGTTACTCTCGGGTTCAGCCCCAGCATTTT	CASSYSRVQPQHF
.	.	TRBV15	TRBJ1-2	TGTGCCACCAGCAGAGATCTACAGGCCCTGGGCTACACCTTC	CATSRDLQALGYTF
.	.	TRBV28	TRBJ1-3	TGTGCCAGCGAGGGGGAAGAGAAAACCCCAAACTCTGGAAACACCATATATTTT	CASEGEEKTPNSGNTIYF
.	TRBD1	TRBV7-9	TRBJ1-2	TGTGCCAGCAGCCGGGACAGAAATAACTATGGCTACACCTTC	CASSRDRNNYGYTF
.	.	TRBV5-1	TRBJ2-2	TGCGCCAGCAGCTTGTTTCAAACCGGGGAGCTGTTTTTT	CASSLFQTGELFF
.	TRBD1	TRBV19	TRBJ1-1	TGTGCCAGTAGGACAGGGGCTGAAGCTTTCTTT	CASRTGAEAFF
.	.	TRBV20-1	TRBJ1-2	TGCAGTCTAGGGGCTCTGCCTACCTACACCTTC	CSLGALPTYTF